This T cell receptor beta chain was recorded in a study of T cell changes during pregnancy in multiple sclerosis. Germline-derived CDR1 and CDR2 are SGHVS and FNYEAQ. CDR3 length equals 14 residues. V was pared by 1 base and J by 4 bases, with 1 base of the junction left unmatched. Data came from immunoSEQ multiplex PCR; TCRdb stores just in-frame clones and leaves some out. The data contain about 50,000 clones, about 93% of them seen just once; the ten biggest clones take up 0.35% to 0.45%. The sequencing used CD4+ T cells from peripheral blood mononuclear cells, collected after pregnancy. The chain links TRBV7-6 to TRBJ2-7, with TRBD1 matching over 10 bases. This receptor was identified in a female donor with multiple sclerosis, enrolled in a pregnancy study. The CDR3: CASSLGQGAYEQYF. The CDR3 coding sequence is TGTGCCAGCAGCTTAGGACAGGGGGCTTACGAGCAGTACTTC.